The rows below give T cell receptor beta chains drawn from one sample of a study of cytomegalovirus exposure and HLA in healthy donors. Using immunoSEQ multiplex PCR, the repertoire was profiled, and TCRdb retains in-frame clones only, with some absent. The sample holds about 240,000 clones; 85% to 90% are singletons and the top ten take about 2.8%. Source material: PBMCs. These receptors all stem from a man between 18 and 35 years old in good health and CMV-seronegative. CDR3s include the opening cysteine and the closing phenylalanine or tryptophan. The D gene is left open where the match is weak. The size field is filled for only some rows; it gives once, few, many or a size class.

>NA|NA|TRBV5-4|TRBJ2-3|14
TGTGCCAGCAGCCCCAACCTGGGAGAAGATACGCAGTATTTT
CASSPNLGEDTQYF
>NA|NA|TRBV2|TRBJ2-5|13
TGTGCCAGCAGTGGTACAGGAGTAGAGACCCAGTACTTC
CASSGTGVETQYF
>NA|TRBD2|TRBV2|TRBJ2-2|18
TGTGCCAGCAGGCGGACTAGCGGACTAGCTCTTAACACCGGGGAGCTGTTTTTT
CASRRTSGLALNTGELFF
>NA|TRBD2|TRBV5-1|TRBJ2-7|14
TGCGCCAGCAGCTCTCCGGGACTAGTCTACGAGCAGTACTTC
CASSSPGLVYEQYF
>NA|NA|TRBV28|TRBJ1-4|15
TGTGCCACCTCAGGGGAGACAGGCTACGTTGAAAAACTGTTTTTT
CATSGETGYVEKLFF
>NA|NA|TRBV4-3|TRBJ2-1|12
TGCGCCAGCAGCCCCCACGGCAATGAGCAGTTCTTC
CASSPHGNEQFF
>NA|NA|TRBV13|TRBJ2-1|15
TGTGCCAGCAGTCGGACTCTTAGCTCCTACAATGAGCAGTTCTTC
CASSRTLSSYNEQFF
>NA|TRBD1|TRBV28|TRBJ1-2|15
TGTGCCAGCAGCCCCGGTGAAGGGGGCATCTATGGCTACACCTTC
CASSPGEGGIYGYTF
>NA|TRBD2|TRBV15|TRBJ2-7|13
TGTGCCACCAGCGCGGGAGGCTCCTACGAGCAGTACTTC
CATSAGGSYEQYF
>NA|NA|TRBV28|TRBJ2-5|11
TGTGCCAGCAAGCTGTTGGAGACCCAGTACTTC
CASKLLETQYF
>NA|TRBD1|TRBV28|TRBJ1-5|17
TGTGCCAGCACCCCCTTTCTGGGACAGTTCGCCAATCAGCCCCAGCATTTT
CASTPFLGQFANQPQHF
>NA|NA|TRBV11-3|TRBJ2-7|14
TGTGCCAGCAGCTTAGTACCAGGTTCCTACGAGCAGTACTTC
CASSLVPGSYEQYF
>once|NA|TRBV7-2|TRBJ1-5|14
TGTGCCAGCAGCTACCTCGGTAGCAATCAGCCCCAGCATTTT
CASSYLGSNQPQHF
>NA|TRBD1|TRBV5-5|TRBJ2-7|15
TGTGCCAGCAGCGTAACAGGGGGTACGTCCTACGAGCAGTACTTC
CASSVTGGTSYEQYF
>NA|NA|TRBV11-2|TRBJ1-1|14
TGTGCCAGCAGCTCTCAGAGACAGAACACTGAAGCTTTCTTT
CASSSQRQNTEAFF
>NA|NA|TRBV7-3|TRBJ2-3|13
TGTGCCAGCAGCTTTCCGGGGGCAGATACGCAGTATTTT
CASSFPGADTQYF
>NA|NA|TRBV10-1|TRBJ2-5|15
TGCGCCAGCAGTGAGTCGGCCAGGGGCCAAGAGACCCAGTACTTC
CASSESARGQETQYF
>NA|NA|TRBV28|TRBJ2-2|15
TGTGCCAGCTTCGGTACCAGGAAAAGAGCCGGGGAGCTGTTTTTT
CASFGTRKRAGELFF
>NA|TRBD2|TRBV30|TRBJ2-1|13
TGTGCCTGGAGGGGACTAGCGGGCAATGAGCAGTTCTTC
CAWRGLAGNEQFF
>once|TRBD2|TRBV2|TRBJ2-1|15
TGTGCCAGCAGTGGGACTAGCGGACTCGGTAATGAGCAGTTCTTC
CASSGTSGLGNEQFF
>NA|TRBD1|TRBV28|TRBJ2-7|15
TGTGCCAGCACCCGAGGGACAGGGAATGTCTACGAGCAGTACTTC
CASTRGTGNVYEQYF
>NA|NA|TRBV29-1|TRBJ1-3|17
TGCAGCGCCTCCCCCCGGGGAGGGCCCATTGCTGGAAACACCATATATTTT
CSASPRGGPIAGNTIYF
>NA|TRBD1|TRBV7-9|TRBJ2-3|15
TGTGCCAGCAGCAGTACAGGGGGCATTTCAGATACGCAGTATTTT
CASSSTGGISDTQYF
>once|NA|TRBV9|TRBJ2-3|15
TGTGCCAGCAGCTTTATGGTTGGCAGCACAGATACGCAGTATTTT
CASSFMVGSTDTQYF
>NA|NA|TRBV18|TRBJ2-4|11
TGTGCCAGCTCACCAGACAGCATTCAGTACTTC
CASSPDSIQYF
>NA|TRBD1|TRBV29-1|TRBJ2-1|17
TGCAGCGCACGTCCCGGGACAGGGCCACTACCCAACAATGAGCAGTTCTTC
CSARPGTGPLPNNEQFF
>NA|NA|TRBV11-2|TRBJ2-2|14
TGTGCCAGCAGACCAAGCGGGAACACCGGGGAGCTGTTTTTT
CASRPSGNTGELFF
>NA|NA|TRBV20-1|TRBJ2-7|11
TGCAGTGCACAGGGATACTACGAGCAGTACTTC
CSAQGYYEQYF
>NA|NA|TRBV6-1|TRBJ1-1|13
TGTGCCAGCAGTGTGGCGGAGAACACTGAAGCTTTCTTT
CASSVAENTEAFF
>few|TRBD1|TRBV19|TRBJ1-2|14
TGTGCCAGTAGTATAACCAGGGGGCTCTATGGCTACACCTTC
CASSITRGLYGYTF
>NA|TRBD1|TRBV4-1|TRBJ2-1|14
TGCGCCAGCAGCCAAGGGAGGGGACAGGGTGAGCAGTTCTTC
CASSQGRGQGEQFF
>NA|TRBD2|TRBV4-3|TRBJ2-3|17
TGCGCCAGCAGGAGGGAGGCGGGAGAACGGGGTCCAGATACGCAGTATTTT
CASRREAGERGPDTQYF
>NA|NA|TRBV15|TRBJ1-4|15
TGTGCCACCAGCCCGAGGGGGGGTGTGCGCGAAAAACTGTTTTTT
CATSPRGGVREKLFF
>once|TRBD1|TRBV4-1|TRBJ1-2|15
TGCGCCAGCAGCCAAACTCTATACAGGGGCTATGGCTACACCTTC
CASSQTLYRGYGYTF
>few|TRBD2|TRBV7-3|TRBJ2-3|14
TGTGCCAGCAGCTTGAGCGGGAGGGGAAATACGCAGTATTTT
CASSLSGRGNTQYF
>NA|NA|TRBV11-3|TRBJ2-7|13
TGTGCCAGCAGCCTCGGCCCTAGCTACGAGCAGTACTTC
CASSLGPSYEQYF
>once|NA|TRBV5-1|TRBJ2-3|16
TGCGCCAGCAGCTTTCGGACTGAACCTAGCACAGATACGCAGTATTTT
CASSFRTEPSTDTQYF
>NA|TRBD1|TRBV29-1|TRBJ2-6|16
TGCAGCGTTAAGGACAGGGCGGGCCCTGGGGCCAACGTCCTGACTTTC
CSVKDRAGPGANVLTF
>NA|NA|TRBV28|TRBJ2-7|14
TGTGCCAGCAGTTTAGTTATAAACTCCTACGAGCAGTACTTC
CASSLVINSYEQYF
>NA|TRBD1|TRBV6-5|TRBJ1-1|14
TGTGCCAGCAGTACCAGGGGGCGTGACGCTGAAGCTTTCTTT
CASSTRGRDAEAFF
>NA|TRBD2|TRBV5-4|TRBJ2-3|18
TGTGCCAGCAGCGGACCCGGGACTAGCGCCTATCCCACAGATACGCAGTATTTT
CASSGPGTSAYPTDTQYF
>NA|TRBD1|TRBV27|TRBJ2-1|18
TGTGCCACCCAGACAGGACAGGGGATTGGGCTGGGGGACAATGAGCAGTTCTTC
CATQTGQGIGLGDNEQFF
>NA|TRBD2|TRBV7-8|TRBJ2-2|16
TGTGCCAGCAGCTTAGAGGGACTAGCGAACACCGGGGAGCTGTTTTTT
CASSLEGLANTGELFF
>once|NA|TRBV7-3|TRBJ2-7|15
TGTGCCAGCAGCCCCGGGACTTTACTCTCCTACGAGCAGTACTTC
CASSPGTLLSYEQYF
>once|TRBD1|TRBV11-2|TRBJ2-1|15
TGTGCCAGCAGCTTCCGACAGGGGGCTACAAATGAGCAGTTCTTC
CASSFRQGATNEQFF
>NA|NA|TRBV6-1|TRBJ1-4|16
TGTGCCAGCAGTGAAAGCGTGGCAAGTCTAGATGAAAAACTGTTTTTT
CASSESVASLDEKLFF
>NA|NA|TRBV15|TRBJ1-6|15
TGTGCCACCAGCAGAGGGTTATGGGAGGATTCACCCCTCCACTTT
CATSRGLWEDSPLHF
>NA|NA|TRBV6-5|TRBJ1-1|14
TGTGCCAGTGGCTCGGGGGGGCCGGGCACTGAAGCTTTCTTT
CASGSGGPGTEAFF
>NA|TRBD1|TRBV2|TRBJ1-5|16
TGTGCCAGCAGAGTTACAGGGGAATATAGCAATCAGCCCCAGCATTTT
CASRVTGEYSNQPQHF
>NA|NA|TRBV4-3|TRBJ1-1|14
TGCGCCAGCAGCCAAGCCTCTGGGGGGGCTGAAGCTTTCTTT
CASSQASGGAEAFF